These 24 T cell receptor beta chains were sequenced from one sample in a study of T-cell reconstitution after alpha-beta-depleted transplantation in children. TCRbeta library construction was performed incorporating unique molecular identifiers. TCRdb used MiXCR to reprocess the PCR reads, holding one entry per CDR3 protein. The data contain fewer than 150,000 distinct CDR3 sequences, roughly 24% of them singletons. The input for sequencing was PBMCs, mostly from graft donor cells, taken 180 days after TCRalphabeta/CD19-depleted stem cell transplant. These receptors originate from a male patient under 10 years old who had a stem cell transplant for chronic granulomatous disease, so the T cells may come from the graft donor.

This clonotype was seen a few times. This chain joins TRBV20-1 and TRBJ2-5; TRBD1 matches at 7 bases. The CDR3 runs 14 residues. Per germline, CDR1 DFQATT and CDR2 SNEGSKA (reference sequence). The V segment lost 4 bases and the J segment 3 bases; nucleotides outside the gene matches: 8. This CDR3 is CSATDPDREETQYF. CDR3 coding DNA: TGCAGTGCTACCGACCCCGACAGGGAAGAGACCCAGTACTTC.

The rearrangement uses TRBV12-3 or TRBV12-4 and TRBJ1-1; no firm D call. V shed 8 bases and J shed 3 bases, with 7 bases lying between them. The CDR3 extends over 11 amino acids. The DNA of the CDR3 is TGTGCCAGCCGGAGGTACACTGAAGCTTTCTTT. Its protein product is CASRRYTEAFF.

The V and J genes are TRBV5-1 and TRBJ2-1; 8 nucleotides match TRBD1. The CDR3 totals 15 residues. J was trimmed by 3 bases and V by 6 bases; bases with no gene match: 8. Germline CDR1 and CDR2: SGHRS and YFSETQ. The CDR3 nucleotides read TGCGCCAGCAACGCCAGGGGGCAAAGCTACAATGAGCAGTTCTTC. Translated, it gives CASNARGQSYNEQFF. Variable domain in full (rest from reference TRBV5-1 and TRBJ2-1): KAGVTQTPRYLIKTRGQQVTLSCSPISGHRSVSWYQQTPGQGLQFLFEYFSETQRNKGNFPGRFSGRQFSNSRSEMNVSTLELGDSALYLCASNARGQSYNEQFFGPGTRLTVL.

V is TRBV18 and J is TRBJ2-1, with D tentatively TRBD2 (5 bases). CDR3 length equals 17 residues. With 4 bases removed from V and 0 bases from J, the gap between germline ends came to 16 bases. Germline CDR1 KGHSH, CDR2 LQKENI. The CDR3 sequence is CASSQLDSPSSYNEQFF. CDR3 bases: TGTGCCAGCTCACAGCTGGACTCGCCGAGCTCCTACAATGAGCAGTTCTTC.

Details on this clonotype: This may be a read error, as it is one base from a much larger clone. The chain couples TRBV20-1 to TRBJ2-3; D gene unclear. The V end lost 3 bases, the J end lost 0 bases, and 13 bases lay between the germline ends. The CDR3 has 15 residues. The germline gives CDR1 DFQATT, CDR2 SNEGSKA (reference sequence). Here the CDR3 DNA reads TGCAGTGCTAGTATACAGCGATCTAGCACAGATACGCAGTATTTT. Encoded protein: CSASIQRSSTDTQYF.

The chain uses TRBV5-1 and TRBJ2-7; 10 bases are a match to TRBD2. Germline lookup yields CDR1 SGHRS and CDR2 YFSETQ. Unmatched junction bases numbered 5, after V lost 4 bases and J lost 4 bases. The CDR3 is 14 residues long. For the CDR3, the DNA is TGCGCCAGCAGCATTACTAGCGGGGCATACGAGCAGTACTTC. Translation: CASSITSGAYEQYF.

V gene TRBV15 combines with J gene TRBJ1-2; D uncertain. V was shortened by 1 base and J by 0 bases, with 15 bases between the two germline ends. The CDR3 is made up of 17 amino acids. Germline CDR1 reads LNHNV; CDR2 reads YYDKDF (reference sequence). This chain's CDR3 is CATSRAARDGANYGYTF. The CDR3 bases are TGTGCCACCAGCAGAGCCGCGCGAGACGGAGCTAACTATGGCTACACCTTC.

This clonotype was seen a handful of times. This sequence joins TRBV7-9 and TRBJ2-7; TRBD2 might be the D (6 bases). Trimming shortened V by 5 bases and J by 4 bases, and 15 bases separated the two germline ends. This CDR3 region has 14 residues. Per germline, CDR1 SEHNR and CDR2 FQNEAQ (reference sequence). CDR3 amino acids: CASSPTGEWYEQYF. DNA for the CDR3: TGTGCCAGCAGCCCTACGGGAGAATGGTACGAGCAGTACTTC.

This clonotype was seen ten or more times. This chain joins TRBV20-1 and TRBJ2-5; 10 nucleotides align to TRBD2. The CDR3 is 16 amino acids. The V gene's germline CDR1 is DFQATT and CDR2 SNEGSKA (reference sequence). The V segment lost 1 base and the J segment 5 bases; nucleotides outside the gene matches: 10. CDR3 in DNA: TGCAGTGCTAGAGTGGAAGTAGCGGGAGGTGATGAGACCCAGTACTTC. Residues: CSARVEVAGGDETQYF.

The V gene is TRBV19, the J gene TRBJ2-3; 7 positions agree with TRBD2. Germline trimming cut 6 bases from V and 3 bases from J; bases unmatched to any gene: 9. The CDR3 covers 15 residues. Germline V gives CDR1 LNHDA, CDR2 SQIVND (reference sequence). CDR3 nucleotide sequence: TGTGCCAGTAGGCTAGCGAGAGCGGGAACAGATACGCAGTATTTT. It translates to CASRLARAGTDTQYF.

Comment on this clonotype: A read error may account for a junction end that differs from germline. The rearrangement links TRBV5-1 to TRBJ2-6, with 9 nucleotides matching TRBD1. The CDR3 consists of 16 residues. Germline CDR1 reads SGHRS; CDR2 reads YFSETQ. CDR3 coding DNA: TGCGCCAGCAGCAAACAGGGGGCGTCTGGGGCCAACGGCCTGACTTTC. The encoded protein is CASSKQGASGANGLTF.

Ten or more counts support this clonotype. The chain recombines TRBV20-1 with TRBJ2-7; a possible D gene is TRBD1 (6 bases). Germline V CDR1 and CDR2: DFQATT, SNEGSKA (reference sequence). Between the trimmed V and J ends, which lost 3 bases and 7 bases, there was a span of 19 bases. CDR3 length: 14 amino acids. The DNA of the CDR3 is TGCAGTGCTAGGTTTCTCGGGACAACTAGTGAGCAGTACTTC. It codes for CSARFLGTTSEQYF.

A remark on this clonotype: One end of the junction fails to match germline, which may point to a read error. The chain combines TRBV20-1 with TRBJ2-7, with unresolved D. The CDR3 extends over 11 amino acids. CDR1 DFQATT and CDR2 SNEGSKA come from the germline V gene (reference sequence). The CDR3 spells CSPRPLYEQYF. The CDR3, as DNA: TGCAGTCCTAGGCCCCTCTACGAGCAGTACTTT.

This clonotype was detected only once. The chain carries TRBV5-1 and TRBJ2-2, with 7 nucleotides matching TRBD2. J was trimmed by 5 bases and V by 6 bases; bases with no gene match: 10. This CDR3 spans 15 amino acids. Germline values: CDR1 SGHRS, CDR2 YFSETQ. The CDR3 DNA reads as TGCGCCAGCAAGACGAGCGGGGAAGCAACCGGGGAGCTGTTTTTT. Its protein product is CASKTSGEATGELFF.

This clonotype was seen a few times. The chain links TRBV12-3 or TRBV12-4 to TRBJ2-7, with 8 bases aligning to TRBD1. The V and J ends lost 5 bases and 3 bases, in that order; junction bases with no gene match: 9. The CDR3 is made up of 15 amino acids. This chain's CDR3 is CASSPGTGSLYEQYF. Written as DNA, the CDR3 is TGTGCCAGCAGTCCTGGGACAGGTTCCCTCTACGAGCAGTACTTC.

The gene calls are TRBV27 and TRBJ2-7, with 8 positions matching TRBD2. The V gene's germline CDR1 is MNHEY and CDR2 SMNVEV (reference sequence). The CDR3 is 16 residues long. V gave up 4 bases and J gave up 6 bases; unmatched junction bases: 14. CDR3 in DNA: TGTGCCAGCAGTTCCTGGAGGGGTAGCGGGATGGTCGAGCAGTACTTC. This encodes CASSSWRGSGMVEQYF.

At least ten counts were recorded for this clonotype. V and J are TRBV12-3 or TRBV12-4 and TRBJ2-1, with D perhaps TRBD2 (6 bases). V dropped 7 bases and J dropped 6 bases, with 13 bases sitting between them. The CDR3 totals 13 residues. This CDR3 is CASNLAGGNEQFF. The CDR3 bases are TGTGCCAGCAACCTCGCCGGGGGCAATGAGCAGTTCTTC.

This clonotype was seen at least ten times. The gene calls are TRBV5-6 and TRBJ2-3; TRBD2 aligns across 8 bases. CDR3 size: 14 residues. Losses at the gene ends were 1 base for V and 4 bases for J; bases not matched to a gene: 2. CDR1 is SGHDT, CDR2 YYEEEE, per germline. CDR3: CASSLTSGPDTQYF. CDR3 in DNA: TGTGCCAGCAGCTTGACTAGCGGCCCAGATACGCAGTATTTT.

This clonotype was picked up many times. The gene calls are TRBV5-4 and TRBJ2-1, with D possibly matching TRBD2 (6 bases). V lost 1 base and J lost 4, with 9 bases in between. The CDR3 runs to 14 residues. From germline, CDR1 is SGHNT and CDR2 YYREEE (reference sequence). The CDR3 sequence is CASSLRLDYNEQFF. As DNA, the CDR3 is TGTGCCAGCAGCTTGAGACTAGATTACAATGAGCAGTTCTTC.

The table lists this clonotype with many counts. The J gene is TRBJ2-1, the V gene TRBV20-1; D not resolved. The CDR3 is 15 amino acids. V was trimmed by 6 bases and J by 0 bases, leaving 15 bases between them. Germline V lookup: CDR1 DFQATT, CDR2 SNEGSKA (reference sequence). CDR3 loop: CSAALMSSSYNEQFF. CDR3 sequence (DNA): TGCAGTGCAGCATTGATGTCCAGCTCCTACAATGAGCAGTTCTTC.

This clonotype has at least ten counts. This chain joins TRBV12-3 or TRBV12-4 and TRBJ1-6; D is possibly TRBD1 (5 bases). V was cut by 11 bases and J by 3 bases, with 14 bases left in between. This CDR3 spans 14 amino acids. The CDR3 loop reads CASRGGLYNSPLHF. The CDR3 coding sequence is TGTGCCTCCCGGGGGGGACTCTATAATTCACCCCTCCACTTT.

The chain employs TRBV20-1 and TRBJ2-7; 9 bases map to TRBD2. The CDR3 covers 15 residues. The germline V gene has CDR1 DFQATT and CDR2 SNEGSKA (reference sequence). V trimming: 2 bases; J trimming: 7 bases; junction bases outside the gene matches: 12. For the CDR3, the DNA is TGCAGTGCTAGATTTGGGATAGCGGGAGCTCGGGAGCAGTACTTC. This encodes CSARFGIAGAREQYF.

This chain joins TRBV7-9 and TRBJ1-6; tentatively, D is TRBD1 (5 bases). Germline CDR1 is SEHNR and CDR2 is FQNEAQ (reference sequence). CDR3 length equals 12 residues. The V and J ends lost 3 bases and 8 bases respectively, with 5 bases between them. CDR3 in DNA: TGTGCCAGCAGCTTGGGGCATTCACCCCTCCACTTT. Translating gives CASSLGHSPLHF. Filled out from reference TRBV7-9 and TRBJ1-6, the complete variable domain reads DTGVSQNPRHKITKRGQNVTFRCDPISEHNRLYWYRQTLGQGPEFLTYFQNEAQLEKSRLLSDRFSAERPKGSFSTLEIQRTEQGDSAMYLCASSLGHSPLHFGNGTRLTVT.

The CDR3 sequence: CASSGAPSGKQFF. In nucleotides, the CDR3 is TGTGCCAGCAGTGGGGCCCCCAGCGGGAAACAGTTCTTC. The V and J genes are TRBV12-3 or TRBV12-4 and TRBJ2-1; 7 bases map to TRBD2. The CDR3 is 13 amino acids. Trimming took 5 bases from V and 13 from J; bases not matched to a gene: 11.